This is a list of T cell receptor beta chains from one sample in a study of cytomegalovirus exposure and HLA in healthy donors. Profiled with immunoSEQ multiplex PCR; TCRdb holds only in-frame clones, not every one. The data show roughly 190,000 clones, about 87% seen once. Sequencing was performed on PBMCs. These receptors originate from a man aged 25-45 years in good health and CMV-seronegative. Both conserved end residues are part of each CDR3. Fields, in order: V gene, J gene, D gene, clone size, CDR3 DNA, CDR3 protein. A D gene is named only where the DNA matches it firmly. Some rows have no size entry. The others give once, few or many, or a class for an expanded clone.

TRBV27	TRBJ1-4	TRBD1	few	TGTGCCAGCAGTTGGGGGGACAGCAGAAATGAAAAACTGTTTTTT	CASSWGDSRNEKLFF
TRBV11-2	TRBJ2-3	.	once	TGTGCCAGCAGGGAGGGAGATACGCAGTATTTT	CASREGDTQYF
TRBV5-4	TRBJ2-7	TRBD1	.	TGTGCCAGCAGCTCCTACGACAGGGCCTACGAGCAGTACTTC	CASSSYDRAYEQYF
TRBV27	TRBJ2-5	.	.	TGTGCCAGCAGTTTGAGGTTTAGGGAGACCCAGTACTTC	CASSLRFRETQYF
TRBV5-4	TRBJ2-5	.	few	TGTGCCAGCAGCGCTAGACAGACCCAAGAGACCCAGTACTTC	CASSARQTQETQYF
TRBV27	TRBJ1-4	.	.	TGTGCCAGCAGTATTGGCCCAGGGCTTGATGAAAAACTGTTTTTT	CASSIGPGLDEKLFF
TRBV5-6	TRBJ2-4	TRBD1	.	TGTGCCAGCAGCATTCAACCGGGACAGGGGGCCAAAAACAGTCAGTACTTC	CASSIQPGQGAKNSQYF
TRBV7-2	TRBJ2-1	TRBD2	.	TGTGCCAGCAGCTTAGTGTCGGGGGGGGCCCGCAATGAGCAGTTCTTC	CASSLVSGGARNEQFF
TRBV28	TRBJ1-2	TRBD1	once	TGTGCCAGCAGTTTTCAGGGGGCGGGTGGCTACACCTTC	CASSFQGAGGYTF
TRBV4-3	TRBJ1-1	TRBD1	few	TGCGCCAGCAGCCACCTTACTCGGGACAGGGAGGCCGAAGCTTTCTTT	CASSHLTRDREAEAFF
TRBV20-1	TRBJ2-7	TRBD1	.	TGCAGTGCAACCGGACAGGCTGAGCAGTACTTC	CSATGQAEQYF
TRBV5-1	TRBJ2-7	TRBD1	.	TGCGCCAGCAGCTTCTCCGGGACAGGGGGCTCCCACGAGCAGTACTTC	CASSFSGTGGSHEQYF
TRBV28	TRBJ2-7	TRBD2	.	TGTGCCAGCAGCTTAACCGGGACTAGCGGGAGTTCGTACTTC	CASSLTGTSGSSYF
TRBV7-8	TRBJ1-1	.	.	TGTGCCAGCAGCTTGGAAACAGTGTCGGTGAACACTGAAGCTTTCTTT	CASSLETVSVNTEAFF